Below are 5 T cell receptor beta chains sequenced from a single sample in a study of T cell changes during pregnancy in multiple sclerosis. Libraries were prepared by immunoSEQ multiplex PCR; TCRdb keeps only in-frame clonotypes and omits some of them. There are just over 90,000 clones in the sample; roughly nine tenths occur only once, and around 1.7% lies in the top ten. The sequenced sample was peripheral blood, obtained after pregnancy. All receptors derive from a female donor in good health, enrolled as a control in a pregnancy study.

The chain couples TRBV19 to TRBJ2-4, with TRBD2 matching 8 bases. The CDR3 extends over 19 amino acids. CDR1 is LNHDA and CDR2 is SQIVND in the germline V gene (reference sequence). V lost 1 base and J lost 4; bases outside the gene matches: 15. This CDR3 is CASSIVSGGDAGRKNIQYF. DNA for the CDR3: TGTGCCAGTAGTATAGTGAGCGGGGGCGACGCCGGGAGAAAAAACATTCAGTACTTC.

This chain uses TRBV10-3 with TRBJ2-7; 12 bases are a match to TRBD2. The CDR3 sequence is 15 residues long. Germline loops: CDR1 ENHRY, CDR2 SYGVKD. Germline trimming cut 0 bases from V and 7 bases from J; bases unmatched to any gene: 4. The CDR3 nucleotides are TGTGCCATCAGTGAGTCGGCTAGCGGGGGGGTAGAGCAGTACTTC. It translates to CAISESASGGVEQYF.

This chain uses TRBV28 with TRBJ2-7; weak D call: TRBD1 (5 bases). The length of the CDR3 is 14 residues. V lost 6 bases, J lost 3 bases, and 15 bases lay in between. Germline V CDR1 and CDR2: MDHEN, SYDVKM. In DNA, the CDR3 is TGTGCCAGCAGCCGCCAGGGTGGTAACTACGAGCAGTACTTC. Translation gives CASSRQGGNYEQYF.

The chain employs TRBV7-9 and TRBJ1-2; D is uncertain. The germline V and J ends were trimmed by 1 base and 7 bases, with 13 bases remaining between them. There are 14 residues in the CDR3. From germline, CDR1 is SEHNR and CDR2 FQNEAQ (reference sequence). Written as DNA, the CDR3 is TGTGCCAGCAGCTTAGTAACGGAGACGCGTGGCTACACCTTC. It translates to CASSLVTETRGYTF.

This chain connects TRBV5-4 to TRBJ2-2; D is possibly TRBD1 (6 bases). The CDR3 loop spans 17 amino acids. The V end lost 3 bases, the J end lost 5 bases, and 20 bases lay between the germline ends. The germline gives CDR1 SGHNT, CDR2 YYREEE (reference sequence). The CDR3 is CASSYRQALLGTGELFF. The CDR3 region has the DNA TGTGCCAGCAGCTATAGACAGGCCCTCCTTGGAACCGGGGAGCTGTTTTTT.